The 21 T cell receptor beta chains given below trace back to one sample, sequenced in a study of T cell repertoires in cytomegalovirus infection. TCRdb itself ran the reads through MiXCR, one entry per CDR3 protein. The table records under 95,000 distinct CDR3 sequences, under 5% of them present only once. What was sequenced was PBMCs. All receptors come from a human donor in good health (CMV status not recorded). Some clones in this sample may be carry-over from other donors' samples.

This clonotype has a count of ten or more. The rearrangement joins TRBV28 to TRBJ2-1; D gene unclear. Trimming took off 3 bases at V and 1 base at J, with 10 bases between the two ends. The CDR3 covers 15 residues. From germline, CDR1 is MDHEN and CDR2 SYDVKM. CDR3 DNA: TGTGCCAGCAGTTTGGGCAGCTTGTCCTACAATGAGCAGTTCTTC. Translated: CASSLGSLSYNEQFF.

This clonotype was found many times. This sequence joins TRBV7-6 and TRBJ1-2; D uncertain. Germline CDR1 SGHVS, CDR2 FNYEAQ. The CDR3 is made up of 13 amino acids. V was clipped by 5 bases and J by 2 bases, with 9 bases between them. Written as DNA, the CDR3 is TGTGCCAGCAGCGGCAGCGGAAACTATGGCTACACCTTC. This encodes CASSGSGNYGYTF.

This clonotype occurred many times. The rearrangement joins TRBV7-9 to TRBJ2-5, with D perhaps TRBD1 (6 bases). The CDR3 contains 15 residues. Trimming pared 7 bases from V and 1 base from J, leaving 16 bases between. The germline gives CDR1 SEHNR, CDR2 FQNEAQ (reference sequence). CDR3 nucleotide sequence: TGTGCCAGCACCCTGAGGGGGTCTGCCCAAGAGACCCAGTACTTC. The encoded protein is CASTLRGSAQETQYF.

This clonotype was seen many times. The gene calls are TRBV7-2 and TRBJ1-3, with 7 bases lining up with TRBD1. The V gene end was trimmed by 5 bases and the J gene end by 5 bases; junction bases not matched to a gene: 3. The CDR3 contains 13 residues. Germline V gene lookup returns CDR1 SGHTA and CDR2 FQGNSA. The CDR3 sequence is CASSGGQRNTIYF. The CDR3 region has the DNA TGTGCCAGCAGCGGGGGACAGCGAAACACCATATATTTT.

This clonotype appeared many times. This chain joins TRBV7-8 and TRBJ2-7; D might be TRBD2 (6 bases). Deletions cut 1 base from V and 6 bases from J, with 10 bases between. Germline loops: CDR1 SGHVS, CDR2 FQNEAQ. There are 13 residues in the CDR3. The CDR3 sequence is CASSLVQGGEQYV. The CDR3 DNA is TGTGCCAGCAGCTTAGTCCAGGGAGGCGAGCAGTACGTC.

The V gene is TRBV7-2, the J gene TRBJ2-5, with TRBD2 matching 12 bases. The junction had 2 bases not matched to a gene; V was cut back by 1 base and J by 5 bases. The CDR3 is 15 residues long. Germline loops: CDR1 SGHTA, CDR2 FQGNSA. In DNA form, the CDR3 reads TGTGCCAGCAGCTTAGAGCTAGCGGGAGGGGAGACCCAGTACTTC. Translation gives CASSLELAGGETQYF.

Many counts were recorded for this clonotype. The CDR3 sequence: CASSLNGAGGASGELFF. The CDR3 DNA follows: TGTGCCAGCAGCTTAAACGGGGCGGGAGGGGCCTCCGGGGAGCTGTTTTTT. The chain joins TRBV7-3 to TRBJ2-2; TRBD2 matches at 9 bases. CDR1 is SGHTA and CDR2 is FQGTGA in the germline V gene. The CDR3 sequence is 17 residues long. The trim removed 1 base at V and 6 bases at J, leaving 9 bases unmatched.

This clonotype was seen many times. CDR3 DNA sequence: TGTGCCAGCAGCTTACCGATAGCGGGAGAAGGCGGCTACGAGCAGTACTTC. This sequence encodes CASSLPIAGEGGYEQYF. The rearrangement uses TRBV7-9 and TRBJ2-7; 9 bases align to TRBD2. Germline assignment: CDR1 SEHNR and CDR2 FQNEAQ (reference sequence). V shed 2 bases, J shed 3 bases, and the junction held 11 bases outside the gene matches. The CDR3 loop spans 17 amino acids.

This clonotype occurred many times. The rearrangement joins TRBV7-3 to TRBJ2-1; TRBD2 agrees at 10 bases. The CDR3 is made up of 14 amino acids. V was pared by 5 bases and J by 7 bases, with 5 bases of the junction left unmatched. Germline V CDR1 and CDR2: SGHTA, FQGTGA. This chain's CDR3 is CASSLGSGGNEQFF. CDR3 bases: TGTGCCAGCAGCCTCGGTAGCGGGGGGAATGAGCAGTTCTTC.

Points on this clonotype: A clone one base away is much larger, so this may be a read error. This chain uses TRBV5-1 with TRBJ1-6; the D gene is possibly TRBD1 (5 bases). Germline values: CDR1 SGHRS, CDR2 YFSETQ. This CDR3 is 16 amino acids long. With 2 bases removed from V and 6 bases from J, the gap between germline ends came to 15 bases. CDR3 in amino acids: CASSFGTFESNSPLHF. In DNA, the CDR3 is TGCGCCAGCAGCTTTGGGACGTTCGAGAGTAATTCACCCCTCCACTTT. The whole variable domain, filled in from reference TRBV5-1 and TRBJ1-6, reads KAGVTQTPRYLIKTRGQQVTLSCSPISGHRSVSWYQQTPGQGLQFLFEYFSETQRNKGNFPGRFSGRQFSNSRSEMNVSTLELGDSALYLCASSFGTFESNSPLHFGNGTRLTVT.

This clonotype was seen many times. J is TRBJ2-7 and V is TRBV14, with 7 bases lining up with TRBD2. Losses at the gene ends were 4 bases for V and 3 bases for J; bases not matched to a gene: 9. CDR1 is SGHDN and CDR2 is FVKESK in the germline V gene. CDR3 size: 15 residues. CDR3 in DNA: TGTGCCAGCAGCCTAAGGGCTAGCGGATACTACGAGCAGTACTTC. Residues: CASSLRASGYYEQYF.

This clonotype was detected ten times or more. This sequence joins TRBV4-2 and TRBJ2-4, with 7 bases fitting TRBD2. Germline assignment: CDR1 LGHNA and CDR2 YNFKEQ. This CDR3 spans 15 amino acids. V was pared by 3 bases and J by 7 bases, with 9 bases of the junction left unmatched. The CDR3 bases are TGTGCCAGCAGCCAGGGGGGAGGGGATGGTAACATTCAGTACTTC. Translation gives CASSQGGGDGNIQYF.

The V gene is TRBV7-2, the J gene TRBJ2-5; the D gene could be TRBD1 or TRBD2 (5 bases each). There are 17 residues in the CDR3. Trimming cost V 2 bases and J 1 base, with 17 bases left between them. CDR1 and CDR2 from the germline V gene are SGHTA and FQGNSA. The CDR3 here is CASSLSWGSTTQETQYF. As DNA, the CDR3 is TGTGCCAGCAGCTTATCATGGGGGTCGACCACCCAAGAGACCCAGTACTTC.

This clonotype was detected ten times or more. The rearrangement joins TRBV20-1 to TRBJ2-7, with D perhaps matching TRBD1 (6 bases). In germline, CDR1 is DFQATT, CDR2 SNEGSKA (reference sequence). The CDR3 is 12 residues long. V dropped 7 bases and J dropped 5 bases, with 15 bases sitting between them. CDR3 nucleotides: TGCAGTGGGGGACACCAGGGCCACGAGCAGTACTTC. Its translation: CSGGHQGHEQYF.

This clonotype was seen repeatedly, ten times or more. V gene TRBV28 combines with J gene TRBJ2-7; D is uncertain. Germline V gene sequence: CDR1 MDHEN, CDR2 SYDVKM. V lost 5 bases and J lost 4, with 12 bases in between. The CDR3 is 13 amino acids. The CDR3 nucleotides are TGTGCCAGCAGTCCTCCTATATTATACGAGCAGTACTTC. The encoded protein is CASSPPILYEQYF.

The CDR3: CASRVDSVGTDTQYF. CDR3 DNA sequence: TGTGCCAGCAGGGTTGATTCGGTGGGCACAGATACGCAGTATTTT. This chain uses TRBV28 with TRBJ2-3; D unclear. CDR3 size: 15 residues. V gave up 6 bases and J gave up 1 base, with 14 bases separating them. Germline CDR1 is MDHEN and CDR2 is SYDVKM.

This clonotype was seen many times. V is TRBV7-8 and J is TRBJ1-3; D call uncertain. This CDR3 region has 16 residues. The V and J ends lost 3 bases and 2 bases respectively, with 14 bases between them. Per the germline V gene, CDR1 is SGHVS and CDR2 is FQNEAQ. In DNA form, the CDR3 reads TGTGCCAGCAGCTTCGGGCTCCCAAGGACTGGAAACACCATATATTTT. Its protein is CASSFGLPRTGNTIYF.

This clonotype was detected many times. This chain connects TRBV20-1 to TRBJ2-3; 7 bases line up with TRBD2. The CDR3 spans 11 residues. The V segment lost 6 bases and the J segment 6 bases; nucleotides outside the gene matches: 3. Germline V gene data show CDR1 as DFQATT and CDR2 as SNEGSKA (reference sequence). The CDR3 here is CSASGGDTQYF. CDR3 DNA: TGCAGTGCCTCCGGGGGGGATACGCAGTATTTT.

This clonotype was counted ten times or more. The chain uses TRBV7-8 and TRBJ2-1; D could derive from TRBD1 or TRBD2 (5 bases each). Trimming stripped 1 base from V and 3 bases from J, with 19 bases between. The CDR3 is 18 amino acids. From germline, CDR1 is SGHVS and CDR2 FQNEAQ. CDR3 in amino acids: CASSLGGRDRRFYNEQFF. In DNA, the CDR3 is TGTGCCAGCAGCTTAGGGGGCCGGGACCGCCGATTCTACAATGAGCAGTTCTTC.

This clonotype was counted at least ten times. The rearrangement links TRBV20-1 to TRBJ1-6; TRBD1 matches 7 bases. Germline assignment: CDR1 DFQATT and CDR2 SNEGSKA (reference sequence). V was clipped by 4 bases and J by 8 bases; unmatched bases: 8. This CDR3 has 14 residues. The CDR3 region has the DNA TGCAGTGCTAACCGGGACAGCCTCGATTCACCCCTCCACTTT. Translation: CSANRDSLDSPLHF.

This clonotype has at least ten counts. J is TRBJ2-7 and V is TRBV7-2; D uncertain. This CDR3 comprises 12 residues. CDR1 and CDR2 (germline): SGHTA, FQGNSA. V lost 5 bases to trimming and J lost 7 bases, with 12 bases between them. The CDR3 region is CASSATTWEQYF. The CDR3 bases are TGTGCCAGCAGCGCCACTACGTGGGAGCAGTACTTC.